The 9 T cell receptor beta chains listed next were all sequenced from one sample in a study of glioma-infiltrating T cells after dendritic cell vaccination. Produced via immunoSEQ multiplex PCR; TCRdb's table is partial and in-frame only. Of around 60,000 clones in the sample, about nine tenths were seen once. Time point here: after dendritic cell vaccination, including at tumor progression/relapse. The sequencing used blood, collected after dendritic cell vaccination. These receptors were obtained from a human donor with glioblastoma.

The chain carries TRBV14 and TRBJ1-1, with D possibly TRBD1 on 5 matching bases. With 1 base removed from V and 5 bases from J, the gap between germline ends came to 11 bases. This CDR3 has 14 amino acids. Germline CDR1 and CDR2: SGHDN and FVKESK. CDR3 DNA: TGTGCCAGCAGCCAAGTGTACGGGGGAACTGAAGCTTTCTTT. Its translation is CASSQVYGGTEAFF.

This rearrangement joins TRBV19 to TRBJ2-1, with 8 bases aligning to TRBD2. Trimming removed 1 base from V and 0 bases from J; junction bases left unmatched: 5. The CDR3 loop spans 17 amino acids. Germline V gene data show CDR1 as LNHDA and CDR2 as SQIVND (reference sequence). The CDR3 bases are TGTGCCAGTAGTATAGTAAGCGGGAGTAACTCCTACAATGAGCAGTTCTTC. Its protein product is CASSIVSGSNSYNEQFF.

This clone was detected a few times. This rearrangement joins TRBV7-9 to TRBJ2-7, with D tentatively TRBD2 (5 bases). Trimming removed 4 bases at V and 9 bases at J, with 10 bases between. CDR3 length: 11 amino acids. CDR1 is SEHNR and CDR2 is FQNEAQ in the germline V gene (reference sequence). DNA for the CDR3: TGTGCCAGCAGCTCCTTAGAGGGGCAGTACTTC. Translating it yields CASSSLEGQYF.

This clone was seen a single time. The genes are TRBV2 and TRBJ2-1; D is unresolved. This CDR3 is built from 12 residues. V shed 7 bases and J shed 5 bases, with 9 bases lying between them. From germline, CDR1 is SNHLY and CDR2 FYNNEI. The CDR3 DNA sequence: TGTGCCAGCAAGGAGAGGAACAATGAGCAGTTCTTC. It is translated as CASKERNNEQFF.

The chain has TRBV5-1 and TRBJ2-6, with 7 positions matching TRBD1. Losses at the gene ends were 7 bases for V and 4 bases for J; bases not matched to a gene: 8. This CDR3 is 15 amino acids long. Germline-derived CDR1 and CDR2 are SGHRS and YFSETQ. CDR3 nucleotides: TGCGCCAGCGGTTTGGACAGGCCAGGGGCCAACGTCCTGACTTTC. Translating gives CASGLDRPGANVLTF. Variable domain in full (rest from reference TRBV5-1 and TRBJ2-6): KAGVTQTPRYLIKTRGQQVTLSCSPISGHRSVSWYQQTPGQGLQFLFEYFSETQRNKGNFPGRFSGRQFSNSRSEMNVSTLELGDSALYLCASGLDRPGANVLTFGAGSRLTVL.

There are a few counts of this clone. The chain combines TRBV10-2 with TRBJ2-3, with TRBD1 identical over 12 bases. The junction had 7 bases not matched to a gene; V was cut back by 6 bases and J by 6 bases. This CDR3 has 15 amino acids. Germline assignment: CDR1 WSHSY and CDR2 SAAADI. The CDR3 here is CASRKGTGGADTQYF. The CDR3 nucleotides are TGCGCCAGCAGGAAAGGGACAGGGGGCGCCGATACGCAGTATTTT.

This clone has just a few counts. The V and J genes are TRBV5-1 and TRBJ2-3; 16 bases are shared with TRBD2. Trimming at V came to 4 bases and at J to 2 bases, leaving 4 bases not matched to a gene. The CDR3 is 17 amino acids. In germline, CDR1 is SGHRS, CDR2 YFSETQ. This CDR3 is CASSVGTSGRATDTQYF. The CDR3 coding sequence is TGCGCCAGCAGCGTAGGGACTAGCGGGAGGGCCACAGATACGCAGTATTTT.

The sample holds one count of this clone. The rearrangement links TRBV19 to TRBJ1-4, with D possibly being TRBD1 (5 bases). V dropped 7 bases and J dropped 7 bases, with 13 bases sitting between them. The CDR3 consists of 13 residues. CDR1 and CDR2 (germline): LNHDA, SQIVND (reference sequence). This CDR3 is CASISRVGEKLFF. CDR3 coding DNA: TGTGCCAGTATTTCCAGGGTTGGTGAAAAACTGTTTTTT.

The gene calls are TRBV16 and TRBJ2-7, with TRBD1 matching 9 bases. Trimming cost V 3 bases and J 7 bases; bases outside gene matches: 10. Germline values: CDR1 KGHSY, CDR2 FQNENV. CDR3 length: 15 amino acids. The CDR3 coding sequence is TGTGCCAGCAGCCAGATCTCCGGGACAGGGACAGAGCAGTACTTC. It translates to CASSQISGTGTEQYF.